This TCR beta chain is drawn from a study of blood T cell repertoires in COVID-19. The overall study: Sources were T cells, B-cell-depleted T cells, or PBMCs; the material itself was cDNA or gDNA.

Some clones are missing from TCRdb's copy, which holds only in-frame ones; the method was immunoSEQ multiplex PCR. The table shows about 200,000 clones, with just over 85% occurring only once. The count of this clone is one. The CDR3 totals 16 residues. V was clipped by 4 bases and J by 1 base; unmatched bases: 9. Germline CDR1 and CDR2: MNHNS and SASEGT. This TCR came from a man aged 45 to 65 with acute or convalescent COVID-19. This sequence joins TRBV6-1 and TRBJ2-7, with 8 bases aligning to TRBD1. The sequencing input was peripheral blood. CDR3 in amino acids: CASSGRGQGVSYEQYF. CDR3 bases: TGTGCCAGCAGTGGTAGAGGACAGGGTGTTTCCTACGAGCAGTACTTC.